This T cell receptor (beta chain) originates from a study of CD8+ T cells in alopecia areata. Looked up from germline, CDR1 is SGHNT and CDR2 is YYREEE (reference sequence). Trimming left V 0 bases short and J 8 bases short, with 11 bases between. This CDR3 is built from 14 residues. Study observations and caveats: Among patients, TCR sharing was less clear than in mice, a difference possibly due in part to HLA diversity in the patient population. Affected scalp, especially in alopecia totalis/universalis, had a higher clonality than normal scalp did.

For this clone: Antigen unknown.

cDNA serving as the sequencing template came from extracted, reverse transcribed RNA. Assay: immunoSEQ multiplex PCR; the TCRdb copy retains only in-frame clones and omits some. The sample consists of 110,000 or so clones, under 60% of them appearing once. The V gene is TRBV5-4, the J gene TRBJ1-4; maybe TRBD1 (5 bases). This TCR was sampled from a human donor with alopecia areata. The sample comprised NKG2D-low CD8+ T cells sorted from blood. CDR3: CASSLEGLGEKLFF. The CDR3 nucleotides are TGTGCCAGCAGCTTGGAGGGGCTCGGAGAAAAACTGTTTTTT.